The T cell receptor (beta chain) described here comes from a study of CD8+CD57+ T cells in acquired aplastic anemia. Profiling of TCR beta VDJ combinations and CDR3 sequences used genomic DNA as template. TCRdb redid the calling of the reads with MiXCR, one entry per CDR3 protein. The table shows a few hundred thousand distinct CDR3 sequences, with roughly 50% occurring only once. Individuals selected for sequencing had exhibited CD8+CD57+ cell expansion on flow cytometry. The patients, all of them, had severe acquired aplastic anemia. The sequenced sample consisted of sorted CD4+, CD8+, or CD8+CD57+ T cells (not recorded which) from PBMCs. The receptor comes from a human donor with aplastic anemia.

CDR3 sequence (DNA): TGTGCCACCAGTGGCGGATACGAGCAGTACTTC. Translated: CATSGGYEQYF. The J gene is TRBJ2-7, the V gene TRBV24-1; D gene unclear. CDR1 and CDR2 (germline): KGHDR, SFDVKD. V lost 5 bases to trimming and J lost 4 bases, with 5 bases between them. This CDR3 contains 11 residues.